Listed below are T cell receptor beta chains from one sample, sequenced in a study of T cell responses to AZD1222 COVID-19 vaccine. Data came from immunoSEQ multiplex PCR; TCRdb stores just in-frame clones and leaves some out. Of 160,000 or so clones detected, about 88% appear once; the ten largest clones hold 6.9%. The starting material was peripheral blood, obtained after recovery from COVID-19. Receptor source: an adult who had recovered from COVID-19. CDR3s include the opening cysteine and the closing phenylalanine or tryptophan. D genes are given only for firm matches. Clone size is shown for a subset of rows, as once, few, many or a class of expanded clone.

>TRBV7-8|TRBD2|-|TRBJ2-7|14
CASRTSGGDYEQYF
TGTGCCAGCAGGACTAGCGGGGGAGACTACGAGCAGTACTTC
>TRBV19|-|-|TRBJ1-4|15
CASSTRGLINEKLFF
TGTGCCAGTAGTACCCGCGGCTTAATTAATGAAAAACTGTTTTTT
>TRBV15|-|-|TRBJ1-2|14
CATSRPDRSGGYTF
TGTGCCACCAGCAGACCCGACAGGAGTGGTGGCTACACCTTC
>TRBV15|-|once|TRBJ2-5|17
CATSRSILNSGQETQYF
TGTGCCACCAGCAGAAGTATCTTAAATAGCGGTCAAGAGACCCAGTACTTC
>TRBV12-1|-|-|TRBJ2-7|14
CASSSRDGAYEQYF
TGTGCCAGCAGCTCCCGGGACGGAGCCTACGAGCAGTACTTC
>TRBV6-2/TRBV6-3|-|-|TRBJ1-1|14
CASSNPVGNTEAFF
TGTGCCAGCAGTAATCCAGTTGGGAACACTGAAGCTTTCTTT
>TRBV7-9|TRBD1|-|TRBJ1-1|17
CASSPNYPGQGLLEAFF
TGTGCCAGCAGCCCGAATTACCCGGGACAGGGCCTCCTTGAAGCTTTCTTT
>TRBV11-2|TRBD1|-|TRBJ1-4|14
CASSLTGVLEKLFF
TGTGCCAGCAGTCTCACAGGGGTTTTAGAAAAACTGTTTTTT
>TRBV28|-|once|TRBJ2-2|13
CASSLLGAGELFF
TGTGCCAGCAGTTTATTAGGTGCCGGGGAGCTGTTTTTT
>TRBV19|TRBD1|-|TRBJ1-4|16
CASNDGQGANNEKLFF
TGTGCCAGTAACGACGGACAGGGTGCGAATAATGAAAAACTGTTTTTT
>TRBV5-1|-|-|TRBJ2-7|14
CASSLDPPSYEQYF
TGCGCCAGCAGCTTGGACCCTCCCTCCTACGAGCAGTACTTC